The rows below give T cell receptor beta chains drawn from one sample of a study of control samples from healthy donors and cancer patients. Produced via immunoSEQ multiplex PCR; TCRdb's table is partial and in-frame only. The sample has more than 75,000 clones, around 85% seen once. The sample consisted of PBMCs. These receptors all stem from a man between 65 and 85 years old with lung cancer. Both conserved end residues are part of each CDR3. D genes are given only for firm matches. Expanded clones get a size class; other rows say once, few or many, or leave the size out.

TRBJ2-7 | 16 | TRBD1 | - | TRBV27 | CASSQPGQVPPYEQYF | TGTGCCAGCAGTCAACCGGGACAGGTCCCTCCCTACGAGCAGTACTTC
TRBJ1-1 | 14 | - | - | TRBV18 | CASSPALSGIAAFF | TGTGCCAGCTCACCAGCACTTTCAGGGATAGCGGCTTTCTTT
TRBJ2-3 | 14 | TRBD2 | - | TRBV18 | CASSSSGERNTQYF | TGTGCCAGCTCATCAAGCGGGGAGCGGAATACGCAGTATTTT
TRBJ1-6 | 11 | - | many | TRBV7-9 | CASSLDSPLHF | TGTGCCAGCAGCTTGGATTCACCCCTCCACTTT
TRBJ2-4 | 13 | - | - | TRBV28 | CASSFASPGIQYF | TGTGCCAGCAGTTTCGCTAGCCCGGGCATTCAGTACTTC
TRBJ2-1 | 16 | TRBD2 | once | TRBV24-1 | CATSDLAGGLFNEQFF | TGTGCCACCAGTGACTTAGCGGGGGGGCTTTTCAATGAGCAGTTCTTC
TRBJ1-2 | 14 | - | - | TRBV6-5 | CASSSGGMDYGYTF | TGTGCCAGCAGTTCTGGGGGTATGGACTATGGCTACACCTTC
TRBJ2-7 | 16 | TRBD2 | - | TRBV11-2 | CASSPTGGTFPYEQYF | TGTGCCAGCAGCCCGACCGGGGGGACTTTCCCCTACGAGCAGTACTTC
TRBJ1-1 | 17 | - | - | TRBV10-2 | CASSESTGRGGRNEAFF | TGCGCCAGCAGTGAGTCGACGGGCAGGGGAGGCCGGAATGAAGCTTTCTTT
TRBJ2-5 | 14 | - | - | TRBV6-5 | CASSSTAYQETQYF | TGTGCCAGCAGTTCAACAGCGTACCAAGAGACCCAGTACTTC
TRBJ2-7 | 14 | TRBD2 | - | TRBV29-1 | CSVDSTSGSYEQYF | TGCAGCGTTGATAGTACTAGCGGCTCCTACGAGCAGTACTTC
TRBJ2-2 | 12 | - | - | TRBV11-3 | CASNREGGELFF | TGTGCCAGCAACAGGGAAGGCGGGGAGCTGTTTTTT
TRBJ2-5 | 12 | - | - | TRBV11-1 | CASGRTSETQYF | TGTGCCAGCGGCCGGACTTCAGAGACCCAGTACTTC
TRBJ2-2 | 17 | TRBD1 | - | TRBV19 | CASSDRTGAANTGELFF | TGTGCCAGTAGCGACCGGACAGGGGCCGCGAACACCGGGGAGCTGTTTTTT
TRBJ2-1 | 17 | TRBD2 | - | TRBV24-1 | CATSGPAGGPLYNEQFF | TGTGCCACCAGTGGCCCAGCGGGGGGGCCCCTCTACAATGAGCAGTTCTTC
TRBJ1-4 | 14 | TRBD1 | - | TRBV7-9 | CASSPLTGNEKLFF | TGTGCCAGCAGCCCGTTGACAGGGAATGAAAAACTGTTTTTT
TRBJ2-1 | 16 | - | - | TRBV21-1 | CASSTTDSSSYNEQFF | TGTGCCAGCAGCACTACGGACAGTTCTTCGTACAATGAGCAGTTCTTC
TRBJ1-4 | 15 | - | - | TRBV28 | CASSGTSATNEKLFF | TGTGCCAGCAGCGGGACGAGTGCAACTAATGAAAAACTGTTTTTT
TRBJ2-2 | 15 | TRBD1 | once | TRBV5-1 | CASTSGQGATGELFF | TGCGCCAGCACCTCAGGACAGGGGGCAACCGGGGAGCTGTTTTTT
TRBJ2-5 | 14 | - | - | TRBV9 | CASSVGLARETQYF | TGTGCCAGCAGCGTAGGGCTAGCGAGGGAGACCCAGTACTTC
TRBJ2-7 | 16 | TRBD2 | - | TRBV27 | CASSSRTSGDSYEQYF | TGTGCCAGCAGTTCCCGGACTAGCGGGGATTCCTACGAGCAGTACTTC
TRBJ2-1 | 16 | TRBD2 | - | TRBV11-2 | CASSLFEAGVSNEQFF | TGTGCCAGCAGCTTATTCGAAGCGGGGGTGTCCAATGAGCAGTTCTTC
TRBJ2-2 | 12 | - | - | TRBV19 | CASKTRPGELFF | TGTGCCAGTAAGACTAGACCCGGGGAGCTGTTTTTT
TRBJ1-1 | 13 | TRBD1 | - | TRBV19 | CASSTDREAEAFF | TGTGCCAGTAGTACGGACAGGGAGGCTGAAGCTTTCTTT
TRBJ1-4 | 14 | - | - | TRBV4-3 | CASSGQGRGEKLFF | TGCGCCAGCAGCGGGCAGGGTAGGGGCGAAAAACTGTTTTTT
TRBJ1-2 | 14 | - | - | TRBV11-2 | CASNDDRRSYGYTF | TGTGCCAGCAACGACGACAGGCGGTCCTATGGCTACACCTTC
TRBJ1-4 | 15 | - | - | TRBV30 | CAWRRQSWIGEKLFF | TGTGCCTGGAGAAGACAAAGTTGGATAGGAGAAAAACTGTTTTTT
TRBJ2-4 | 14 | TRBD2 | - | TRBV6-6 | CASSYERGKNIQYF | TGTGCCAGCAGTTACGAGCGGGGTAAAAACATTCAGTACTTC
TRBJ2-7 | 13 | - | - | TRBV7-9 | CASSTKGGAEQYF | TGTGCCAGCAGCACCAAAGGTGGGGCCGAGCAGTACTTC
TRBJ1-4 | 16 | - | - | TRBV19 | CASSWGRIATNEKLFF | TGTGCCAGTAGTTGGGGAAGGATTGCAACTAATGAAAAACTGTTTTTT
TRBJ1-2 | 13 | TRBD1 | once | TRBV5-1 | CASSLWTGYGYTF | TGCGCCAGCAGCTTATGGACAGGCTATGGCTACACCTTC
TRBJ2-3 | 16 | TRBD2 | - | TRBV7-8 | CASSLAQLAGVDTQYF | TGTGCCAGCAGCTTAGCGCAACTAGCGGGAGTAGATACGCAGTATTTT
TRBJ1-4 | 14 | - | - | TRBV27 | CASSLSSVSRKLFF | TGTGCCAGCAGTTTATCGTCAGTCTCCAGAAAACTGTTTTTT
TRBJ1-5 | 14 | TRBD1 | - | TRBV7-2 | CASSFQGAVQPQHF | TGTGCCAGCAGCTTTCAGGGGGCAGTCCAGCCCCAGCATTTT
TRBJ2-3 | 19 | - | - | TRBV18 | CASSPPSGSGGRGTDTQYF | TGTGCCAGCTCACCTCCTTCAGGTTCCGGCGGCCGGGGCACAGATACGCAGTATTTT
TRBJ1-5 | 17 | TRBD1 | - | TRBV9 | CASSAGTGVGGNQPQHF | TGTGCCAGCAGCGCCGGGACAGGGGTGGGTGGCAATCAGCCCCAGCATTTT
TRBJ2-7 | 14 | TRBD1 | - | TRBV2 | CASTPLGQNYEQYF | TGTGCCAGCACCCCTTTGGGACAGAACTACGAGCAGTACTTC
TRBJ1-2 | 16 | - | - | TRBV5-5 | CASSLLMGTDWGGYTF | TGTGCCAGCAGCTTGTTAATGGGGACGGACTGGGGTGGCTACACCTTC
TRBJ1-6 | 14 | - | once | TRBV7-2 | CASSPFGPSSPLHF | TGTGCCAGCAGCCCCTTTGGCCCCAGTTCACCCCTCCACTTT
TRBJ2-7 | 10 | - | - | TRBV10-2 | CASPRIEQYF | TGCGCCAGCCCCAGGATCGAGCAGTACTTC
TRBJ1-2 | 15 | - | - | TRBV19 | CASSHLAERYYGYTF | TGTGCCAGTAGCCACCTGGCGGAGAGGTACTATGGCTACACCTTC
TRBJ2-5 | 11 | - | - | TRBV18 | CASSPEETQYF | TGTGCCAGCTCACCCGAAGAGACCCAGTACTTC
TRBJ1-3 | 14 | TRBD1 | - | TRBV10-2 | CASRGTGGRNTIYF | TGCGCCAGCAGGGGAACAGGGGGTAGAAACACCATATATTTT
TRBJ1-5 | 16 | - | once | TRBV27 | CASSLTGPGGNQPQHF | TGTGCCAGCAGTCTTACCGGGCCAGGGGGCAATCAGCCCCAGCATTTT
TRBJ2-3 | 14 | TRBD2 | - | TRBV5-1 | CASSLGTRADTQYF | TGCGCCAGCAGCCTCGGGACTAGGGCGGATACGCAGTATTTT
TRBJ1-3 | 14 | - | few | TRBV19 | CASSIAGTGNTIYF | TGTGCCAGTAGTATAGCAGGGACGGGAAACACCATATATTTT
TRBJ1-1 | 14 | - | - | TRBV6-6 | CASSYFGTNTEAFF | TGTGCCAGCAGTTACTTCGGCACGAACACTGAAGCTTTCTTT
TRBJ2-3 | 14 | - | - | TRBV7-9 | CASSPERSLDTQYF | TGTGCCAGCAGCCCGGAGAGGTCACTAGATACGCAGTATTTT
TRBJ1-2 | 15 | TRBD1 | - | TRBV18 | CASSLTTGLDYGYTF | TGTGCCAGCTCTCTGACGACAGGGTTGGACTATGGCTACACCTTC